This TCR beta chain was identified during a study of cytomegalovirus exposure and HLA in healthy donors (dated by TCRdb to 2015 to 2018). The study in broad terms: An earlier analysis of about 560 of the donors reported 250 to 350 Gb of sequence data and 95 million to 130 million unique TCR beta sequences obtained from around 170 million T cells. Around 320 gigabases of sequencing data and approximately 85 million unique TCR sequences were included in an early release covering roughly 600 HLA-typed donors. The genetic ancestry cluster associated with self-reported Caucasian donors included roughly four fifths of the 398 genotyped donors. The aim of the study was to test whether cataloging public T cell receptors could identify signatures of past pathogen exposure. The study used immunosequencing to profile the T cell repertoires of 600 to 850 subjects and linked those repertoires to cytomegalovirus serostatus. Along with the approximately 700-subject first cohort, a separate validation cohort of over a hundred different subjects was used. High-throughput TCR immunosequencing, statistical association of individual TCRs with disease status, and machine learning were combined to predict cytomegalovirus infection status. A later analysis re-analyzed previously published TCR beta repertoires from hundreds of donors and added high-resolution HLA genotyping to study TCR occurrence patterns. The later analysis used no new phenotypic data to find candidate immune exposures, relying instead on TCR beta sequences and their occurrence across donors. In an earlier analysis of around 540 of the donors, high-throughput TCR beta sequencing was used to judge whether each TCR beta V gene segment behaved as functional or pseudogenic. Donor age, sex, ethnicity and CMV serostatus were compiled alongside the repertoire data. A later genetic analysis took genome-wide SNP genotypes for about three fifths of the roughly 700 donors and used that subset as a discovery cohort. All discovery cohort repertoires had been generated using a single sequencing platform. HLA typing covered class I and class II loci at four-digit resolution. Typing coverage varied by locus: about 620-630 donors for A, B, C, DRB1 and DQB1; approximately 500 for DQA1; about 570 for DPA1; approximately 470 for DPB1. Several DR-DQ haplotypes were treated as single units for association and clustering because of strong linkage in the cohort. On average, around 240,000 unique TCR beta nucleotide sequences were sequenced per donor among 300 to 500 genotyped donors of the cohort, with 15% to 20% of those sequences being non-productive.

In total, roughly 670 healthy bone marrow donors made up the cohort. All cohort members were sampled while nominally healthy, although unrecorded immune exposures were likely present. The donor was CMV seronegative and was included in the group of about 400 seronegative cohort members. A peripheral blood sample was collected from each donor, and TCR beta sequencing was performed on peripheral blood mononuclear cells. Genomic DNA was extracted from the blood cell samples with the Qiagen DNeasy Blood Extraction Kit. General conclusions and limits of the study: The earlier analysis of 587 of the donors excluded fewer than 20 rarely observed V segments, including chromosome 9 orphons, because counts were too low. The study listed 164 TCR beta chains as associated with cytomegalovirus. It was suggested by the authors that the approach could potentially be generalized to other disease states and immunological phenotypes. An association between a missense DCLRE1C variant and V-gene and J-gene trimming of TCR beta chains was found in a later genetic analysis and replicated in an independent cohort. Most CMV-associated TCR beta chains appeared to be HLA-restricted in a later analysis, and the HLA associations seemed to be driven largely by CMV exposure. Only TCR beta chains were sequenced in this cohort, and the absence of alpha or paired-chain data limited detectable features. Three of the identified cytomegalovirus-associated TCR beta chains were confirmed in vitro to be specific for cytomegalovirus antigens. Linkage disequilibrium might explain the correlated functional status among segregating V segments, but an unknown experimental factor could not be excluded. A further reported finding was that TCR beta sequences accurately predicted the HLA-A and HLA-B alleles for most subjects in the first cohort. A later analysis reported that several top co-occurrence clusters appeared linked to parvovirus B19, influenza, CMV and Epstein-Barr virus. Most TCR sequences were observed very rarely across donors, whereas some public TCRs were present in many individuals. In a later analysis, TCR association rates were found to vary across HLA loci, with the most associated TCRs seen for DRB1 alleles and the fewest for HLA-C alleles. Sequencing depth was assumed to be roughly uniform across donors in the presence/absence analyses, though that assumption may not hold. Immune exposure information for the cohort was limited to CMV serostatus. Specific HLA alleles were associated with 15,000 to 20,000 TCR beta sequences at a false discovery rate of 0.05 in a later analysis. Strong co-occurrence of HLA alleles, especially DR and DQ, made assigning TCR associations to individual alleles difficult. HLA typing was unavailable for some donors at each locus, so association tests used only the typed subset. An earlier analysis of around 500 of the donors showed that most TCR beta V segments appeared in productive rearrangements either about 90% or about 30% of the time, which broadly matched IMGT annotations. Compared with the roughly 700-donor mean, donors in an Asian-associated ancestry cluster had fewer N-insertions in productive TCRs, according to a later genetic analysis. A cluster of highly shared sequence variants was judged likely to represent a technical artifact of the sequencing pipeline. Compared with equally common non-associated chains, HLA-associated TCR beta chains in a later analysis were more clonally expanded and had lower generation probabilities. The classifier was reported to diagnose cytomegalovirus status with high specificity and sensitivity in both the original cohort and the validation cohort. Some IMGT-functional V segments, including TRBV6-2 and TRBV6-3, could not be distinguished by the 87-base-pair reads and were therefore excluded.

The library was generated by the immunoSEQ multiplex PCR assay. The multiplex PCR relied on a mix of 60 forward primers for TCR Vbeta segments and 13 reverse primers for TCR Jbeta segments. Amplification of the CDR3 region of rearranged TCR beta genes was performed with a multiplex PCR assay on genomic DNA. On the Illumina HiSeq System, the amplified TCR beta libraries were sequenced as 87-base-pair reads. In the authors' own workflow: A later analysis counted approximately 84 million unique TCR beta chains across the approximately 700 repertoires, and some 11 million of these chains were shared by at least two donors. Raw reads were error-corrected and collapsed into unique sequences with a nearest-neighbor algorithm that merged closely related sequences to remove PCR and sequencing errors. To assign V, D and J gene segments, CDR3 sequences were aligned to IMGT reference sequences. For a sequence to be retained, at least a six-nucleotide match to both a V gene segment and a J gene segment was required. Rearrangements were classified as productive when the CDR3 lacked stop codons and remained in frame with V and J, and all other rearrangements were classified as non-productive. CDR3 was defined by IMGT convention, running from the second conserved V-encoded cysteine to the conserved J-encoded phenylalanine. The earlier analysis of about 560 of the donors excluded any sequence lacking an unambiguous match to a single V gene segment. An earlier analysis of a few hundred of the donors called V segments functional above 56.7% productive rearrangements and segregating when the between-donor standard deviation exceeded 5%. A statistical classification framework was developed to diagnose cytomegalovirus status using the catalog of TCR beta chain sequences. V and J gene assignment, in a later analysis, came from comparing TCR nucleotide sequences with IMGT/GENE-DB human TR gene sequences. The TCRdist pipeline was used in a later analysis to assign CDR3 sequences and most-parsimonious VDJ recombination scenarios. In a later analysis, every TCR beta chain was defined by the combination of its CDR3 amino acid sequence and its V-gene family, and reads without a unique V-gene family were dropped. To address suspected cross-contamination and a sequencing artifact, a later analysis removed a few hundred highly shared, low-generation-probability nucleotide sequences. In a later analysis, a clonal expansion index for each public chain was calculated from normalized within-repertoire ranks of inferred template counts. A later analysis computed generation probabilities with a VDJ recombination model fitted to out-of-frame rearrangements, and checked the results against IGoR. A later analysis scored TCR-TCR, TCR-HLA and TCR-CMV co-occurrence with hypergeometric tests, applying a repertoire-size bias correction to TCR pairs. A later analysis estimated false discovery rates by permuting HLA or CMV assignments 20 times. In a later analysis, co-occurring TCRs were grouped with DBSCAN, and TCRdist sequence similarity was added when clustering was performed within HLA-allele-positive subsets. For co-occurrence clustering, repertoires with fewer than 30,000 or more than 120,000 public chains were excluded, along with a handful of repertoires with anomalous nucleotide sharing. In its TCRdb copy, this immuneACCESS table keeps in-frame sequences only and misses some clones. Where compared with another copy, unresolved V genes explain less than half of these, and the others have no known cause. The DNA was the basis for D and trimming; V, J and clone size are from that table. In all, the sample holds 200,000 to 250,000 clones, and around 80% of those were seen once. The biggest ten clones account for 0.58% of the sample.

About this clone itself: Which antigen it targets is not known. No quality values exist for individual bases; no much larger clone is one base distant.

V is cut by 2 bases and J by 2 bases, and the space between the germline ends is 10 bases. Inclusive of the bounding cysteine and phenylalanine, the CDR3 is 14 residues long. Of all the DNA, just the CDR3 is kept, 42 bases in frame from base 1. CDR1 and CDR2, per the germline V gene, are SGHAT and FQNNGV. Rearrangement joined TRBV11-2 to TRBJ2-7; tentative D gene TRBD1, with 5 bases matching. The TCR was taken from a woman between 40 and 55 years old in good health and CMV-seronegative. The sample was PBMCs. The nucleotide sequence is given as TGTGCCAGCAGCTTATTTACAGGAACCTACGAGCAGTACTTC. This sequence encodes CASSLFTGTYEQYF. Supplemented by the reference TRBV11-2 and TRBJ2-7 proteins around the CDR3, the complete variable domain is EAGVAQSPRYKIIEKRQSVAFWCNPISGHATLYWYQQILGQGPKLLIQFQNNGVVDDSQLPKDRFSAERLKGVDSTLKIQPAKLEDSAVYLCASSLFTGTYEQYFGPGTRLTVT.